The T cell receptor (beta chain) described here comes from a study of blood T cell repertoires in COVID-19. Turning to the study itself: Acute and convalescent COVID-19 samples came from the United States, Italy and Spain.

Germline V gene lookup returns CDR1 LNHDA and CDR2 SQIVND (reference sequence). The CDR3 length is 15 residues. V lost 6 bases and J lost 0; bases outside the gene matches: 5. Clones were read by immunoSEQ multiplex PCR, and TCRdb kept only the in-frame ones, dropping some. The sample holds about 240,000 clones; 83% are singletons and the top ten take around 3.3%. Those enrolled, adults aged roughly 18 to 100 years, came from 25 or so US areas. Exposed participants came across a COVID-19 case within 2 weeks before study entry. The rearrangement uses TRBV19 and TRBJ1-3, with 7 bases fitting TRBD1. The receptor's source is a woman aged 40 to 55 who had been exposed to COVID-19. Material: PBMCs or T cells enriched from blood (not recorded which). CDR3 region: CASSADRVSGNTIYF. The CDR3 coding sequence is TGTGCCAGTAGCGCCGACAGGGTCTCTGGAAACACCATATATTTT.